The TCR beta chain described here comes from a study of blood T cells in healthy people across ages (dated by TCRdb to between 2014 and 2016). With regard to the full study: In model experiments, template switching captured about one uniquely barcoded TCR beta cDNA molecule for every two T cells. To avoid experimental bias, donors of different ages were distributed randomly across sequencing lanes. To track age-related changes in TCR beta repertoire diversity, the study relied on deep sequencing normalized with unique cDNA molecular identifiers. For two donors (one aged 18 to 30 and one aged 80 or older), the study analyzed two additional independent replicas of 1 million unique cDNA reads from the same blood draw. Donors were grouped into four age groups: young (average approximately 16 years), middle-aged (around 39), aged (roughly 62) and long-lived (just over 80).

This clonotype was detected a few times. The target of this receptor is not known. Germline is not matched at one junction end, which may reflect a read error. Systemically healthy Caucasian individuals from Russia, over 30 in total and aged about 6 to 100 years, were included as donors. Around 9.7 milliliters of peripheral blood were collected from each donor into EDTA-treated Vacutainer tubes. Ficoll-Paque density-gradient centrifugation was used to isolate PBMCs, with at least 6.5 million per sample. Trizol reagent was used to extract total RNA from the PBMCs, yielding at least 5 micrograms per sample. Naive CD45RAhigh/CD27high T cell percentages were measured by flow cytometry on a PBMC aliquot from every donor. The investigation overall reported the following: A strong correlation was found between observed TCR beta diversity and the percentage of naive T cells measured by flow cytometry. As age increased, observed TCR beta diversity per million T cells dropped in a roughly linear way, and a significant reduction was already evident by age about 40. Donor CMV infection status was unknown, potentially confounding age-related changes in expanded clonotypes. Because profiling used bulk unsorted PBMCs, naive and antigen-experienced compartments could not be compared conclusively. The long-lived group showed more naive CD4+ T cells, fewer expanded clones and increased TCR diversity than the aged group, suggesting age selection. Estimates of total diversity based on one million sequenced T cells were considered lower bounds and underestimates.

Library preparation used 5' RACE. A second PCR of about 6 to 12 cycles was performed with a sample-barcoded 5' primer and a J-beta primer mix. A template-switch 5' adaptor carrying 12 random nucleotides introduced a unique molecular identifier onto each TCR beta cDNA molecule. Each sample yielded at least 3 million CDR3-containing paired-end reads. First-strand cDNA synthesis was performed from all RNA using the Mint cDNA synthesis kit, with priming by a TRBC-specific oligonucleotide. After uracil-DNA glycosylase treatment, a first 18-cycle PCR used universal primers M1SS and BC2_uni_R on all cDNA. In the original analysis: Normalization of each sample was performed by random selection of 1 million high-quality reads, each carrying a distinct molecular identifier. Reads with shared molecular identifiers were discarded instead of being binned into consensus sequences. CDR3 identification, clonotype clustering and error correction used MiTCR with a Q25 quality threshold and the strictest error-elimination algorithm. A nonparametric unseen species model with Euler transformation was used to estimate lower-bound total TCR beta diversity. Starting from the raw public reads, TCRdb applied fastp trimming at Q25, assembled clones with MiXCR and retained in-frame beta chains. Merged by CDR3 protein, the rows form single entries marked with the most common genes and DNA. The V and J calls reflect TCRdb's pipeline rather than the authors' work. This sample comprises 1.8 million or so distinct CDR3 sequences, about 39% of them detected only once. Under 30% of the sample lies in the top ten.

The CDR3 holds 15 amino acids from the cysteine to the phenylalanine. The sequence is cut down to CDR3 DNA, 45 bases in frame from base 1. The CDR1 and CDR2 encoded by the germline V gene are SGHRS and YFSETQ. Material for sequencing was blood. The sequence joins TRBV5-1 to TRBJ1-2, with no D gene named confidently. The TCR was taken from a human donor in good health. The CDR3 region reads CASSLALRTNYGHTF. The nucleotide sequence reads as follows: TGCGCCAGCAGCTTGGCTTTGCGGACTAACTATGGCCACACCTTC.